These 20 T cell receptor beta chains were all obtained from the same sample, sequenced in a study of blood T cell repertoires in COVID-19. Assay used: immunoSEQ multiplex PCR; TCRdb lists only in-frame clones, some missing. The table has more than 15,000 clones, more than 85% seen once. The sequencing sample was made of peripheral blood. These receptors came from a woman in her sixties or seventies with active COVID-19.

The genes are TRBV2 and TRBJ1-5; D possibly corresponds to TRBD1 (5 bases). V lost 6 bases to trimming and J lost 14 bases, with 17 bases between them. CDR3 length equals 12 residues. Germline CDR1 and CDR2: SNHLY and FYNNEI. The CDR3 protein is CASREAGRQKHF. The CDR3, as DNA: TGTGCCAGCAGGGAGGCGGGACGCCAGAAGCATTTT.

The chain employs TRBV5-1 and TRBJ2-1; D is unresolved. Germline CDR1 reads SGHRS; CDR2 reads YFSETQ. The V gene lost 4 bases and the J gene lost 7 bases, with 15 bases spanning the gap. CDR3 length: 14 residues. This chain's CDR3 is CASSPDSPHNEQFF. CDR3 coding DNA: TGCGCCAGCAGCCCTGACTCCCCCCATAATGAGCAGTTCTTC.

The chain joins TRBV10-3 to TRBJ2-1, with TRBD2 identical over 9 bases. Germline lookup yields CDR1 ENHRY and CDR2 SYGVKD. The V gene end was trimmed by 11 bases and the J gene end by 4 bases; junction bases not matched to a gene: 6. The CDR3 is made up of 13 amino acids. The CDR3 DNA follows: TGTGCCGCGGGGGGGGTCCTGTACAATGAGCAGTTCTTC. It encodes CAAGGVLYNEQFF.

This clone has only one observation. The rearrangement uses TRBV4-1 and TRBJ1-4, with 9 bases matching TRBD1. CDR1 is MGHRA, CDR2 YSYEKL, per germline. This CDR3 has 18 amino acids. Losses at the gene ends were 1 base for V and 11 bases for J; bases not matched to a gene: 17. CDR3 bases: TGCGCCAGCAGCCAAGTTGAGGGACAGGGTTTATCCGCGGGCAAACTGTTTTTT. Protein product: CASSQVEGQGLSAGKLFF.

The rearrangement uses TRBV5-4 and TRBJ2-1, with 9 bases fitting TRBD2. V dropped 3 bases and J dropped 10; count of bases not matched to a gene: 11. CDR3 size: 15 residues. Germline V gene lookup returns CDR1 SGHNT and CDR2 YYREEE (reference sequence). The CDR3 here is CASSWGLAGVREQFF. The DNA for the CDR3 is TGTGCCAGCAGCTGGGGACTAGCTGGGGTACGAGAGCAGTTCTTC. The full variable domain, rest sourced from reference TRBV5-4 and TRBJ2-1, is ETGVTQSPTHLIKTRGQQVTLRCSSQSGHNTVSWYQQALGQGPQFIFQYYREEENGRGNFPPRFSGLQFPNYSSELNVNALELDDSALYLCASSWGLAGVREQFFGPGTRLTVL.

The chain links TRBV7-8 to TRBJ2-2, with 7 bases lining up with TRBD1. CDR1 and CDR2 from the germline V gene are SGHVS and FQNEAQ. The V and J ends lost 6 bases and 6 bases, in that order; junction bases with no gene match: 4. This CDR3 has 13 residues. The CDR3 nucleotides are TGTGCCAGCAGATTGGGGACAGCCGGGGAGCTGTTTTTT. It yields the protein CASRLGTAGELFF.

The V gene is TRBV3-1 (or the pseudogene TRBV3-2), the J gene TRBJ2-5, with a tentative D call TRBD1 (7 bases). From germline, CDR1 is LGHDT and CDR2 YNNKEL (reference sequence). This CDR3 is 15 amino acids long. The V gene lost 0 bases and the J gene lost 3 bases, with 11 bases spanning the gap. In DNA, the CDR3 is TGTGCCAGCAGCCAAGAATTCAGGGGGGAAGAGACCCAGTACTTC. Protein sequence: CASSQEFRGEETQYF.

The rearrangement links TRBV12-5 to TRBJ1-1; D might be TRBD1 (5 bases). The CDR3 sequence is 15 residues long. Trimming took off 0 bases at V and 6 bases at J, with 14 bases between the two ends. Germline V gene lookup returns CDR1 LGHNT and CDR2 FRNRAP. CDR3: CASGLVRKGRSEAFF. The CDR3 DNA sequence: TGTGCTAGTGGTTTGGTACGTAAGGGGCGGTCTGAAGCTTTCTTT.

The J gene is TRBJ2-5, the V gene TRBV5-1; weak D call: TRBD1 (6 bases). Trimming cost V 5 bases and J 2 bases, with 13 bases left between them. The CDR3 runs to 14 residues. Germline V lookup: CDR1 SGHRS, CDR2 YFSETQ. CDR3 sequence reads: CASSSQGSQETQYF. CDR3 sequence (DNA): TGCGCCAGCAGTTCTCAGGGGAGTCAAGAGACCCAGTACTTC.

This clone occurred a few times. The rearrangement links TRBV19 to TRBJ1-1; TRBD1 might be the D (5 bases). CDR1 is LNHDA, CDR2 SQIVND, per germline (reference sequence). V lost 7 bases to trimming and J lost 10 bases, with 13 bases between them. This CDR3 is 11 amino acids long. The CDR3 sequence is CASMVGLLAFF. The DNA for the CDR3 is TGTGCCAGTATGGTGGGGCTGCTAGCTTTCTTT.

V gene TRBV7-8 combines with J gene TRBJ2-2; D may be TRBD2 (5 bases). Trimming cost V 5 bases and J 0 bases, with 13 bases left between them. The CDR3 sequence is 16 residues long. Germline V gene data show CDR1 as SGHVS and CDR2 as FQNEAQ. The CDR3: CASSPHFGTNTGELFF. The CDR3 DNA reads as TGTGCCAGCAGCCCCCATTTCGGGACGAACACCGGGGAGCTGTTTTTT.

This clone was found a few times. This CDR3 is CASSLPGQNYEQYF. The CDR3 nucleotides read TGTGCCAGCAGCTTACCGGGACAGAACTACGAGCAGTACTTC. This sequence joins TRBV5-8 and TRBJ2-7, with TRBD1 matching over 7 bases. Per germline, CDR1 SGHTS and CDR2 YDEGEE. This CDR3 comprises 14 residues. Losses at the gene ends were 2 bases for V and 3 bases for J; bases not matched to a gene: 5.

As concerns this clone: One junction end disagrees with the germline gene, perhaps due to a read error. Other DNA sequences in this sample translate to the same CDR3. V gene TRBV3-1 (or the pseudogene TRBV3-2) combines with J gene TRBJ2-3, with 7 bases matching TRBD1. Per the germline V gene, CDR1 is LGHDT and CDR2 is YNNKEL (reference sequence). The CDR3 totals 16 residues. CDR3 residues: CASSQDGQVTTDTQYF. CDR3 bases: TGCGCCAGCAGCCAAGATGGACAGGTTACCACAGATACGCAGTATTTT.

CDR3 loop: CAWSVGVSRGYTF. The CDR3 bases are TGTGCCTGGAGTGTAGGGGTCTCCCGGGGCTACACCTTC. The V call is TRBV30, the J call TRBJ1-2; TRBD1 might be the D (5 bases). Trimming stripped 0 bases from V and 8 bases from J, with 13 bases between. The CDR3 is 13 amino acids. From germline, CDR1 is GTSNPN and CDR2 SVGIG (reference sequence).

Written as DNA, the CDR3 is TGTGCCAGCAGCTTTGCGACTGGTAATCAGCCCCAGCATTTT. Translation gives CASSFATGNQPQHF. The rearrangement uses TRBV5-6 and TRBJ1-5; D unresolved. CDR1 is SGHDT, CDR2 YYEEEE, per germline. Trimming removed 2 bases at V and 4 bases at J, with 10 bases between. CDR3 length equals 14 residues.

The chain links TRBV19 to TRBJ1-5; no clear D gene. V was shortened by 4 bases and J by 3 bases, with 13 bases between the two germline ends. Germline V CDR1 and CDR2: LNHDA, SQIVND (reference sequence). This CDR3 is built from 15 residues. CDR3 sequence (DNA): TGTGCCAGTAGTAGCGATGGGCAGACCAATCAGCCCCAGCATTTT. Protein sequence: CASSSDGQTNQPQHF.

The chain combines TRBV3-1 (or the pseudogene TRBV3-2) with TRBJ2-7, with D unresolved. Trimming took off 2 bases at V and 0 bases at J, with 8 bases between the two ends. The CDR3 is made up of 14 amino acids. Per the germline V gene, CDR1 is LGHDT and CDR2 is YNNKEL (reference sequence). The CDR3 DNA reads TGTGCCAGCAGCCAATCGGCAGGCTCCTACGAGCAGTACTTC. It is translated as CASSQSAGSYEQYF.

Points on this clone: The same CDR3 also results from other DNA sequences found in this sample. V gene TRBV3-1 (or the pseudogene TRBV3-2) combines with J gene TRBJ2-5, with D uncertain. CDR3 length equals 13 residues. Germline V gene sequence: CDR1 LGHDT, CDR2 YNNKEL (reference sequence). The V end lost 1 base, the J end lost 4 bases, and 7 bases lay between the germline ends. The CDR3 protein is CASSQVRGETQYF. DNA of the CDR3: TGTGCCAGCAGCCAAGTTCGAGGAGAGACCCAGTACTTC.

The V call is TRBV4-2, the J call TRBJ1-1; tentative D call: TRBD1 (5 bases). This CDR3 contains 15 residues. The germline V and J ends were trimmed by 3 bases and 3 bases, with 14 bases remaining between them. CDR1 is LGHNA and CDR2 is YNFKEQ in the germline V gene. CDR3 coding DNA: TGTGCCAGCAGCCAGCTTAGGGGTAGGGACACTGAAGCTTTCTTT. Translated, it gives CASSQLRGRDTEAFF.

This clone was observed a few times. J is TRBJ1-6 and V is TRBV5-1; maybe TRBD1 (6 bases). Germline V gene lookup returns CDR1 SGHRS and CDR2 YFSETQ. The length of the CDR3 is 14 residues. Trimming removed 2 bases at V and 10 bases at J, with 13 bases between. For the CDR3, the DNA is TGCGCCAGCAGCTTTACAGGGCATGAATCACCCCTCCACTTT. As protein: CASSFTGHESPLHF.